A selection of T cell receptor beta chains follows, all from one sample in a study of blood T cell repertoires in COVID-19. Clones were read by immunoSEQ multiplex PCR, and TCRdb kept only the in-frame ones, dropping some. Of around 130,000 clones in the sample, 77% are singletons; the top ten hold 6.5% to 9.5%. What was sequenced was peripheral blood. These receptors all stem from a human donor in a cohort sampled during active COVID-19. Each CDR3 is given with its conserved first and last residue. The D gene is left open where the match is weak. The size of a clone is reported for some rows only, either as once, few or many, or as a class for expanded clones.

j_call d_call v_call clone_size cdr3_aa cdr3_nt
TRBJ2-7 NA TRBV7-9 once CASSSPSDFGNSEQYF TGTGCCAGCAGCTCTCCTAGCGACTTTGGGAACTCCGAGCAGTACTTC
TRBJ2-6 NA TRBV4-2 NA CASSQALGDTGANVLTF TGTGCCAGCAGCCAAGCCCTGGGGGACACTGGGGCCAACGTCCTGACTTTC
TRBJ1-1 TRBD1 TRBV3-1/TRBV3-2 few CASSQGQGVAEAFF TGTGCCAGCAGCCAAGGACAGGGGGTGGCTGAAGCTTTCTTT
TRBJ1-4 NA TRBV11-2 NA CASSLGGANEKLFF TGTGCCAGCAGCCTGGGGGGGGCTAATGAAAAACTGTTTTTT
TRBJ2-7 NA TRBV11-3 NA CASSYRWGPYEQYF TGTGCCAGCAGCTATCGTTGGGGGCCCTACGAGCAGTACTTC
TRBJ1-3 NA TRBV5-5 NA CASSLSRQGTSSGNTIYF TGTGCCAGCAGCCTTTCCCGGCAGGGGACAAGCTCTGGAAACACCATATATTTT
TRBJ2-1 TRBD2 TRBV27 NA CASSFSSGLTYNEQFF TGTGCCAGCAGTTTTTCTAGCGGGCTCACCTACAATGAGCAGTTCTTC
TRBJ1-5 TRBD1 TRBV7-2 NA CASSEKQGLQPQHF TGTGCCAGCAGCGAGAAACAGGGGCTTCAGCCCCAGCATTTT
TRBJ2-7 TRBD1 TRBV10-3 NA CAITSGQGYEQYF TGTGCCATCACCTCGGGACAGGGCTACGAGCAGTACTTC
TRBJ1-2 NA TRBV5-1 few CASSLVTDTYGYTF TGCGCCAGCAGCCTCGTGACAGACACCTATGGCTACACCTTC
TRBJ1-2 TRBD1 TRBV4-1 NA CASSQDQGARANYGYTF TGCGCCAGCAGCCAAGATCAGGGGGCCCGAGCTAACTATGGCTACACCTTC
TRBJ2-7 TRBD2 TRBV24-1 NA CATASGNSYEQYF TGTGCCACCGCTAGCGGGAACTCCTACGAGCAGTACTTC
TRBJ2-7 TRBD1 TRBV29-1 NA CSASTGTAYEQYF TGCAGCGCCTCCACCGGGACAGCCTACGAGCAGTACTTC
TRBJ2-1 TRBD2 TRBV2 NA CASSVMSRTSGYNEQFF TGTGCCAGCAGTGTGATGAGTAGGACTAGCGGCTACAATGAGCAGTTCTTC
TRBJ2-3 TRBD1 TRBV6-4 few CASSEGQPTDTQYF TGTGCCAGCAGTGAGGGACAGCCCACAGATACGCAGTATTTT
TRBJ1-3 NA TRBV6-5 NA CASSRGSGNTIYF TGTGCCAGCAGTCGGGGTTCTGGAAACACCATATATTTT
TRBJ2-7 TRBD2 TRBV4-1 NA CASSQSTSGSSYEQYF TGCGCCAGCAGCCAGTCGACTAGCGGGAGCTCCTACGAGCAGTACTTC
TRBJ1-5 NA TRBV5-5 NA CASSLAGFSNQPQHF TGTGCCAGCAGCCTCGCAGGGTTTAGCAATCAGCCCCAGCATTTT
TRBJ2-7 NA TRBV20-1 once CSARAAAEQYF TGCAGTGCTAGAGCGGCGGCCGAGCAGTACTTC
TRBJ2-2 TRBD2 TRBV6-5 NA CASRLLAGVTGELFF TGTGCCAGCAGACTACTAGCGGGAGTCACCGGGGAGCTGTTTTTT
TRBJ2-3 NA TRBV24-1 NA CATSDPADTQYF TGTGCCACCAGTGATCCGGCAGATACGCAGTATTTT
TRBJ1-4 TRBD1 TRBV5-8 NA CASRKDRGGEKLFF TGTGCCAGCAGGAAGGACAGGGGGGGAGAAAAACTGTTTTTT
TRBJ2-7 TRBD2 TRBV19 NA CASSILAGSSYEQYF TGTGCCAGTAGTATACTAGCGGGGTCCTCCTACGAGCAGTACTTC
TRBJ2-7 NA TRBV11-2 NA CASSLLGEQYF TGTGCCAGCAGTTTGCTCGGCGAGCAGTACTTC
TRBJ2-7 NA TRBV29-1 NA CSVARGLNEQYF TGCAGCGTTGCGCGGGGGCTGAACGAGCAGTACTTC
TRBJ2-7 NA TRBV30 NA CAWSYRDPYEQYF TGTGCCTGGAGTTACAGGGACCCCTACGAGCAGTACTTC
TRBJ2-5 TRBD2 TRBV18 NA CASSPGLAGQETQYF TGTGCCAGCTCACCAGGACTAGCGGGACAAGAGACCCAGTACTTC
TRBJ2-7 NA TRBV5-4 NA CASKGPGKYEQYF TGTGCCAGCAAAGGACCAGGGAAATACGAGCAGTACTTC
TRBJ2-7 NA TRBV5-6 NA CASRLGAGHEQYF TGTGCCAGCAGATTGGGGGCGGGGCACGAGCAGTACTTC
TRBJ1-6 NA TRBV7-9 NA CASRQTGTNSPLHF TGTGCCAGCAGACAGACAGGAACTAATTCACCCCTCCACTTT
TRBJ2-1 TRBD1 TRBV6-6 NA CASSRTGGLDEQFF TGTGCCAGCAGCCGGACAGGGGGCCTAGATGAGCAGTTCTTC
TRBJ2-6 NA TRBV6-1 NA CASSELEPPGSGANVLTF TGTGCCAGCAGTGAACTGGAGCCCCCCGGATCTGGGGCCAACGTCCTGACTTTC
TRBJ2-7 TRBD2 TRBV11-3 NA CASSPTGTSHEQYF TGTGCCAGCAGCCCGACAGGGACTAGCCACGAGCAGTACTTC
TRBJ1-1 NA TRBV27 few CASSLRPLGTEAFF TGTGCCAGCAGTTTAAGGCCCCTCGGGACTGAAGCTTTCTTT
TRBJ1-3 NA TRBV19 NA CASSFTPPGNTIYF TGTGCCAGTAGTTTCACTCCCCCTGGAAACACCATATATTTT
TRBJ1-1 NA TRBV19 NA CASSIQVRRNTEAFF TGTGCCAGTAGTATTCAGGTCCGAAGGAACACTGAAGCTTTCTTT
TRBJ1-2 NA TRBV18 NA CASSPGWGGDYAYTF TGTGCCAGCTCACCAGGGTGGGGAGGAGACTATGCCTACACCTTC
TRBJ1-2 NA TRBV27 NA CASSFGRSGYGYTF TGTGCCAGCAGTTTTGGGCGTAGTGGTTATGGCTACACCTTC
TRBJ1-6 NA TRBV18 NA CASSPDRNSPLHF TGTGCCAGCTCACCGGACAGAAATTCACCCCTCCACTTT
TRBJ2-1 NA TRBV7-7 NA CASSLAGGTSYNEQFF TGTGCTAGCAGCTTAGCAGGCGGGACGTCCTACAATGAGCAGTTCTTC
TRBJ1-5 TRBD1 TRBV2 NA CASSEGDRVNQPQHF TGTGCCAGCAGTGAAGGGGACAGGGTTAATCAGCCCCAGCATTTT
TRBJ1-3 TRBD1 TRBV27 once CASSLYGGQGVTGNTIYF TGTGCCAGCAGTTTATATGGTGGACAGGGAGTTACTGGAAACACCATATATTTT
TRBJ2-7 TRBD1 TRBV4-1 few CASSQDSGTGYPLEQYF TGCGCCAGCAGCCAAGACTCCGGGACAGGGTACCCCCTCGAGCAGTACTTC